This TCR beta chain originates from a study of blood T cell repertoires in COVID-19. In the study overall: Sample material is recorded as cDNA or gDNA derived from T cells, B-cell-depleted T cells, or PBMCs.

Trimming removed 6 bases from V and 2 bases from J; junction bases left unmatched: 3. Germline CDR1 is MDHEN and CDR2 is SYDVKM. The CDR3 runs 13 residues. Authors' data handling: Estimation of nucleated cell counts was performed using reference gene primer amplification. TCRdb's table, derived via immunoSEQ multiplex PCR, lists solely in-frame clones and lacks some. V, J and clone size were drawn from that table, and D and trimming were deduced from the DNA. This table holds over 25,000 clones, roughly 84% found once. The chain carries TRBV28 and TRBJ2-7, with TRBD1 matching over 8 bases. The TCR comes from a man between 65 and 85 years old with active COVID-19. The source material was peripheral blood. The CDR3 region has the DNA TGTGCCAGCAGCTGGACAGGGCCCTACGAGCAGTACTTC. Protein product: CASSWTGPYEQYF.